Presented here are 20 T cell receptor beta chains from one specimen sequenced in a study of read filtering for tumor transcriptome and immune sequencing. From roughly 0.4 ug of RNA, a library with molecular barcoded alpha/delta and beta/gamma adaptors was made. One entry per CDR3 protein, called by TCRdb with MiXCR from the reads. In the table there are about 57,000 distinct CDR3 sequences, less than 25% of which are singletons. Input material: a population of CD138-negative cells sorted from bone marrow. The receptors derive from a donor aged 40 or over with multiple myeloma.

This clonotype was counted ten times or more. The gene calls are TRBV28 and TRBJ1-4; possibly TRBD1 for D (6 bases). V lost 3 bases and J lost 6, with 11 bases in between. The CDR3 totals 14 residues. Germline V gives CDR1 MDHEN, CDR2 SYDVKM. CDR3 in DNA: TGTGCCAGCAGTTTCTCCCCAGGGGATGAAAAACTGTTTTTT. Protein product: CASSFSPGDEKLFF.

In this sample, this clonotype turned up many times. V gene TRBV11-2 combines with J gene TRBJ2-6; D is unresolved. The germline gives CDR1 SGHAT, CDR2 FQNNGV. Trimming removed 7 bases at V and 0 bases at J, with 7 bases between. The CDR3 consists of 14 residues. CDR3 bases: TGTGCCAGCACTTGGGGCTCTGGGGCCAACGTCCTGACTTTC. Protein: CASTWGSGANVLTF.

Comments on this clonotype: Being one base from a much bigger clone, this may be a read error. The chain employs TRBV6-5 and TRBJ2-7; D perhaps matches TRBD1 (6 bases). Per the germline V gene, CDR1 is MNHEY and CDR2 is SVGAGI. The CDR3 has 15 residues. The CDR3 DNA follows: TGTGCCAGCAGTTACTCGTTGGACAGCTCCTACGGGCAGTACTTC. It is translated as CASSYSLDSSYGQYF.

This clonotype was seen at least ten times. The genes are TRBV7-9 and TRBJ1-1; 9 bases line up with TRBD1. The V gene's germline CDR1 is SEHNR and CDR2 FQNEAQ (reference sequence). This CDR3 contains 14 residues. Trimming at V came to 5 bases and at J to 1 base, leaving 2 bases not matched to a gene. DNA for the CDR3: TGTGCCAGCAGCAAGGGACAGGGGAACACTGAAGCTTTCTTT. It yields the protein CASSKGQGNTEAFF.

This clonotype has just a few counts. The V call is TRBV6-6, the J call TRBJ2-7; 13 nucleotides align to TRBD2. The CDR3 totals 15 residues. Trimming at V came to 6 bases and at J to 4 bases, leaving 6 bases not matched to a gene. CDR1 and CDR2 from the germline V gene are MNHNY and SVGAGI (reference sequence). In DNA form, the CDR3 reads TGTGCCAGCAGCAAGACTAGCGGGAGGAGGTACGAGCAGTACTTC. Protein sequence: CASSKTSGRRYEQYF.

The CDR3 is CASSLNPDNTGELFF. DNA for the CDR3: TGCGCCAGCAGCTTGAACCCAGATAACACCGGGGAGCTGTTTTTT. The rearrangement uses TRBV5-1 and TRBJ2-2; no definite D call. The CDR3 is 15 amino acids. V was trimmed by 1 base and J by 2 bases, leaving 9 bases between them. Germline V gene data show CDR1 as SGHRS and CDR2 as YFSETQ.

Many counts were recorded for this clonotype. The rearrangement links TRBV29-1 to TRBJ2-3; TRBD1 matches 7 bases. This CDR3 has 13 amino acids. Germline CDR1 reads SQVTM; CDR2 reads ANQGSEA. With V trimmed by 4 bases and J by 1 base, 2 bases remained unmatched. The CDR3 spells CSVAGTGTDTQYF. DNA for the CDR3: TGCAGCGTTGCCGGGACAGGCACAGATACGCAGTATTTT.

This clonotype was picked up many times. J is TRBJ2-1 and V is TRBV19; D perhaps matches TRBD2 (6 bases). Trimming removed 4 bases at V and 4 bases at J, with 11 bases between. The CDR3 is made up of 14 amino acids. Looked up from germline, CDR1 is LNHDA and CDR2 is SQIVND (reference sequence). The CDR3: CASSTLAVYNEQFF. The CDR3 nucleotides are TGTGCCAGTAGTACCTTAGCGGTATACAATGAGCAGTTCTTC.

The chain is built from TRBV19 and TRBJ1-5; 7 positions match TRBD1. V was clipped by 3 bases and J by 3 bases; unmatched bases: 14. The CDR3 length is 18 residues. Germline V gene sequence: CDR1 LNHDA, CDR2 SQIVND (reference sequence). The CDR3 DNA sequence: TGTGCCAGTAGTATTCAACCCGGGACAGCGGGTGACAATCAGCCCCAGCATTTT. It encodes CASSIQPGTAGDNQPQHF.

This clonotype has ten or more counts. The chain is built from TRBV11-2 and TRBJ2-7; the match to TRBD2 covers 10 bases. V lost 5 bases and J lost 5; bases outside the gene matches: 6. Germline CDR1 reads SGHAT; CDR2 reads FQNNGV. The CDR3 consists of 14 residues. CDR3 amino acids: CASSVLAGVDEQYF. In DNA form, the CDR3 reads TGTGCCAGCAGCGTCCTAGCGGGAGTGGACGAGCAGTACTTC.

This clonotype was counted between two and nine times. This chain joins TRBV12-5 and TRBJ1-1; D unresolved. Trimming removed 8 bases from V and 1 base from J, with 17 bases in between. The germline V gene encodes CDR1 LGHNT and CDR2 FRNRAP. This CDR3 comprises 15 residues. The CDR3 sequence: CASQGSETTNTEAFF. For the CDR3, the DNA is TGTGCTAGTCAAGGGTCGGAGACAACGAACACTGAAGCTTTCTTT.

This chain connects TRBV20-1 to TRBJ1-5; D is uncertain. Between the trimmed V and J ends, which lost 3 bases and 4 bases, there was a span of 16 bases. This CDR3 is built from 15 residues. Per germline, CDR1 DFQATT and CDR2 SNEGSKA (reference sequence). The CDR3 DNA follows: TGCAGTGCTAGGTACGCGGCAACCACGAATCAGCCCCAGCATTTT. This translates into CSARYAATTNQPQHF.

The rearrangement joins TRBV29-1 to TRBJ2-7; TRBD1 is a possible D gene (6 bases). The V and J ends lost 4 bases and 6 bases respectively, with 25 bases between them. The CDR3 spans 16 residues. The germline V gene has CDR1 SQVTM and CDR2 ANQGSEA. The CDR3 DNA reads TGCAGCGTTGCAGCCCCGGGACACCACCACATTCGCGAGCAGTACTTC. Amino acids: CSVAAPGHHHIREQYF.

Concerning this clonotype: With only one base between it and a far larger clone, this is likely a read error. The CDR3 loop is CASRSAPQGSYNSPLHF. The CDR3 DNA sequence: TGTGCCAGCCGTTCAGCCCCACAGGGATCCTATAATTCACCCCTCCACTTT. The chain links TRBV12-3 or TRBV12-4 to TRBJ1-6; D may be TRBD1 (6 bases). The CDR3 is made up of 17 amino acids. V lost 8 bases, J lost 1 base, and 18 bases lay in between.

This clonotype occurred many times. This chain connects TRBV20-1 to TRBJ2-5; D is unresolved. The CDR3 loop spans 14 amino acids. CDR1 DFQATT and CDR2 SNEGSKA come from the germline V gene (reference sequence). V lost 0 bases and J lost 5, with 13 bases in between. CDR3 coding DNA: TGCAGTGCTAGAGATCAGAAGGGTATGGAGACCCAGTACTTC. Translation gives CSARDQKGMETQYF.

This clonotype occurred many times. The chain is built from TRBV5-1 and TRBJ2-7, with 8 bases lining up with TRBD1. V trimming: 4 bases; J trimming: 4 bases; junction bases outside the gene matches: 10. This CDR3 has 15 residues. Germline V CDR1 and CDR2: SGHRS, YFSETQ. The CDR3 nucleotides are TGCGCCAGCAGCCCGGACAGGGTGGATCTATACGAGCAGTACTTC. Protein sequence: CASSPDRVDLYEQYF.

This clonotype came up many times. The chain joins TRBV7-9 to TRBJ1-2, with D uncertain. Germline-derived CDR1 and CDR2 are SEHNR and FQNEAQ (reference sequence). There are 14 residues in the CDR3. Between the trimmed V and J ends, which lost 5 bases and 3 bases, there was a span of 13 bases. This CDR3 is CASSPDLIYYGYTF. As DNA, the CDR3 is TGTGCCAGCAGCCCTGACTTGATTTACTATGGCTACACCTTC. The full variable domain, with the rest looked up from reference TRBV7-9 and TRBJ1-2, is DTGVSQNPRHKITKRGQNVTFRCDPISEHNRLYWYRQTLGQGPEFLTYFQNEAQLEKSRLLSDRFSAERPKGSFSTLEIQRTEQGDSAMYLCASSPDLIYYGYTFGSGTRLTVV.

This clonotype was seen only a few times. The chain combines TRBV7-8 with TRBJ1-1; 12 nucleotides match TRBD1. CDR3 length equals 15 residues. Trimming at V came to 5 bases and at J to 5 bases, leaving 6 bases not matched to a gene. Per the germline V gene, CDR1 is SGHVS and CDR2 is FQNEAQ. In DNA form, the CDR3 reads TGTGCCAGCAGCCCGGGACAGGGGGCATTGACTGAAGCTTTCTTT. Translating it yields CASSPGQGALTEAFF.

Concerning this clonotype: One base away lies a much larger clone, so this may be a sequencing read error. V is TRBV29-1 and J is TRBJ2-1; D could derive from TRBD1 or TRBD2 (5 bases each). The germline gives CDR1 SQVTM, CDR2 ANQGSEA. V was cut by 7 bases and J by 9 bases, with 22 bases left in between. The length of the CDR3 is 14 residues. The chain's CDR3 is CSAKKRDLNTEQFF. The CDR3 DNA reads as TGCAGCGCCAAAAAGAGGGACCTCAACACTGAGCAGTTCTTC.

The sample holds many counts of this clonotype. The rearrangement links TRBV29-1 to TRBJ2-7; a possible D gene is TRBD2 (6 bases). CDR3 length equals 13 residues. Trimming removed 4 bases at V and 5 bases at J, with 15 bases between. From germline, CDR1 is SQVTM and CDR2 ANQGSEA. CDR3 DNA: TGCAGCGTTGCGAGGGAGGCCGTGGACGAGCAGTACTTC. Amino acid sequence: CSVAREAVDEQYF.